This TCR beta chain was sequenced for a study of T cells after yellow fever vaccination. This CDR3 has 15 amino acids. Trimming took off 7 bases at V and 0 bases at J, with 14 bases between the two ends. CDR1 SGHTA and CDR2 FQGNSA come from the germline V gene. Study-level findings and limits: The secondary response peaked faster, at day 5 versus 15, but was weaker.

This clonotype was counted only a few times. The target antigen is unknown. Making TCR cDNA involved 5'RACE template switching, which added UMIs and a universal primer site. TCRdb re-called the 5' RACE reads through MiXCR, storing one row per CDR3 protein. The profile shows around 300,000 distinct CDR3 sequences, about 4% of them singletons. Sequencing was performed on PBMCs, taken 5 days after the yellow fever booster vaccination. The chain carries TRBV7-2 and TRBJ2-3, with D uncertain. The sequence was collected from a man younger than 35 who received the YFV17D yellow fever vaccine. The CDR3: CASNHVGWSTDTQYF. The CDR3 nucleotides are TGTGCCAGCAATCATGTCGGGTGGAGCACAGATACGCAGTATTTT. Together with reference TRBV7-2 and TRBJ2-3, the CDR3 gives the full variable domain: GAGVSQSPSNKVTEKGKDVELRCDPISGHTALYWYRQSLGQGLEFLIYFQGNSAPDKSGLPSDRFSAERTGGSVSTLTIQRTQQEDSAVYLCASNHVGWSTDTQYFGPGTRLTVL.